The clone carrying this T cell receptor beta chain showed up just once. This record comes from a study of blood T cell repertoires in COVID-19. The V gene's germline CDR1 is LGHNA and CDR2 YSLEER. Trimming cost V 4 bases and J 4 bases; bases outside gene matches: 13. The CDR3 sequence is 18 residues long. Measured with immunoSEQ multiplex PCR; TCRdb has only the in-frame clones, and not every one. The table includes roughly 140,000 clones, over 80% detected once. Source material: PBMCs or T cells enriched from blood (not recorded which). This receptor was obtained from a woman in her forties or fifties who had been exposed to COVID-19. The V gene is TRBV4-3, the J gene TRBJ2-3; 11 nucleotides match TRBD2. The CDR3 region is CASSRRLLTSGMADTQYF. CDR3 DNA: TGCGCCAGCAGCCGACGCCTCTTGACTAGCGGGATGGCAGATACGCAGTATTTT.